Listed below are T cell receptor beta chains from one sample, sequenced in a study of Ad26.COV2.S vaccination and SARS-CoV-2 variants. Sequencing was performed with immunoSEQ multiplex PCR; in TCRdb, only in-frame clones are kept and a portion is missing. The sample has roughly 240,000 clones, approximately 87% seen once. The sample was peripheral blood, taken in a trial of Ad26.COV2.S vaccine versus placebo. All receptors come from a person between 18 and 65 years old who received the Ad26.COV2.S COVID-19 vaccine or a placebo. The CDR3 runs from the conserved cysteine through the conserved F or W. Fields, in order: clone size, V gene, D gene, J gene, CDR3 DNA, CDR3 protein. The D gene is left open where the match is weak. A clone size is listed for some rows: how often the clone was seen (once, few, many), or a class if it is expanded.

.	TRBV12-3/TRBV12-4	.	TRBJ2-7	TGTGCCAGCAGTTTATTGCGATACGAGCAGTACTTC	CASSLLRYEQYF
.	TRBV28	.	TRBJ1-2	TGTGCCAGCAGTTTAGAGGGAGCCTATGGCTACACCTTC	CASSLEGAYGYTF
.	TRBV6-7	TRBD1	TRBJ1-1	TGTGCCAGCGTTCAGGGACAGGAGAACACTGAAGCTTTCTTT	CASVQGQENTEAFF
.	TRBV6-2/TRBV6-3	.	TRBJ2-1	TGTGCCAGCAGTCGGGGGAGCAATGAGCAGTTCTTC	CASSRGSNEQFF
.	TRBV11-3	TRBD2	TRBJ2-7	TGTGCCAGCAGCTTAGGGGCTAGCGGCGAGCAGTACTTC	CASSLGASGEQYF
.	TRBV2	.	TRBJ2-5	TGTGCCAGCAGTGAGACCCATAACAGGGGGTTTGCCGGGAGGCCCCAAGAGACCCAGTACTTC	CASSETHNRGFAGRPQETQYF
.	TRBV5-6	.	TRBJ2-7	TGTGCCAGCAGCTTTAAAGGGTTTCCCTACGAGCAGTACTTC	CASSFKGFPYEQYF
.	TRBV7-9	TRBD1	TRBJ1-1	TGTGCCAGCAGTCCTGACAGGGGATCCGTGAACACTGAAGCTTTCTTT	CASSPDRGSVNTEAFF
.	TRBV20-1	.	TRBJ1-2	TGCAGTGCTAGAGGGGGAGGGGGCTACACCTTC	CSARGGGGYTF
.	TRBV3-1/TRBV3-2	.	TRBJ2-7	TGTGCCAGCAGCCGGGAAGGGGGGGCCTACGAGCAGTACTTC	CASSREGGAYEQYF
.	TRBV4-2	.	TRBJ1-2	TGTGCCAGCAGCCCTGCTCTAACAGATAACTATGGCTACACCTTC	CASSPALTDNYGYTF
few	TRBV3-1/TRBV3-2	.	TRBJ2-5	TGTGCCAGCAGCCAAACACAAGAGACCCAGTACTTC	CASSQTQETQYF
.	TRBV30	.	TRBJ1-5	TGTGCCTGGAGTGTACGGGAGGATAGCAATCAGCCCCAGCATTTT	CAWSVREDSNQPQHF
.	TRBV7-2	TRBD1	TRBJ2-7	TGTGCCAGCACTAAACAGGGGGTCTCCTACGAGCAGTACTTC	CASTKQGVSYEQYF
.	TRBV4-3	TRBD1	TRBJ1-1	TGCGCCAGCAGCCAAGAATGGGCAACGAGGGGGCCCACTGAAGCTTTCTTT	CASSQEWATRGPTEAFF
.	TRBV7-2	.	TRBJ2-1	TGTGCCAGCAGCTCAGATTGGTGGCCGGTCTACAATGAGCAGTTCTTC	CASSSDWWPVYNEQFF
.	TRBV11-2	.	TRBJ2-1	TGTGCCAGCAGCTTAGGCGCCTACGCTCAGTTCTTC	CASSLGAYAQFF
.	TRBV24-1	TRBD2	TRBJ2-1	TGTGCCACCAGTGATCTGACTAGCGGAGCGGTCTATGAGCAGTTCTTC	CATSDLTSGAVYEQFF
once	TRBV28	TRBD1	TRBJ2-7	TGTGCCAGCAGTTTGGGTGGACAGGGTGGGTACGAGCAGTACTTC	CASSLGGQGGYEQYF
.	TRBV6-2/TRBV6-3	TRBD1	TRBJ1-1	TGTGCCAGCAGTAGCTCGACGCCGGGACAGTGGAACACTGAAGCTTTCTTT	CASSSSTPGQWNTEAFF
.	TRBV9	.	TRBJ2-5	TGTGCCAGCAGCCCGACATGGATGGGCCAAGAGACCCAGTACTTC	CASSPTWMGQETQYF
.	TRBV21-1	.	TRBJ2-7	TGTGCCAGCAGCAAGGGGGTGGAGCGGGAGGGGTACGAGCAGTACTTC	CASSKGVEREGYEQYF
.	TRBV28	TRBD1	TRBJ1-4	TGTGCCAGCAGTTCCCTTCGGACAGGGGAAAAACTGTTTTTT	CASSSLRTGEKLFF
.	TRBV4-2	TRBD2	TRBJ2-3	TGTGCCAGCAGTCCCCTCTCGGGAGGCGGCACAGATACGCAGTATTTT	CASSPLSGGGTDTQYF
.	TRBV6-5	TRBD1	TRBJ1-2	TGTGCCAGCAGTTGGTTTGGACAGGGCGGCGGCTACACCTTC	CASSWFGQGGGYTF
.	TRBV6-5	.	TRBJ2-5	TGTGCCAGCAGTCTCGTATGGGGGAAAGAGACCCAGTACTTC	CASSLVWGKETQYF
.	TRBV7-8	TRBD1	TRBJ2-7	TGTGCCAGCATCCCAACAGGGGTTGGCTACGAGCAGTACTTC	CASIPTGVGYEQYF
.	TRBV6-5	.	TRBJ1-6	TGTGCCAGCGTAAGCCCAGGGTTTTCACCCCTCCACTTT	CASVSPGFSPLHF
.	TRBV25-1	.	TRBJ1-1	TGTGCCAGCAGTGAATTGGGACCCCGATACACTGAAGCTTTCTTT	CASSELGPRYTEAFF
few	TRBV5-1	TRBD1	TRBJ2-7	TGCGCCAGCAGCTTGGTTGGGACAGGGTTCCACGAGCAGTACTTC	CASSLVGTGFHEQYF
.	TRBV18	TRBD1	TRBJ1-6	TGTGCCAGCTCTCGAACAGGGGTACGGGATTCACCCCTCCACTTT	CASSRTGVRDSPLHF
.	TRBV13	TRBD1	TRBJ2-7	TGTGCCAGCAGCCTGGGACAGGGGGCCTACGAGCAGTACTTC	CASSLGQGAYEQYF
few	TRBV10-1	TRBD2	TRBJ2-7	TGCGCCAGCACCGCCCTTCGGGCTAGCGGGGGGCCTTACGAGCAGTACTTC	CASTALRASGGPYEQYF
.	TRBV18	TRBD2	TRBJ2-1	TGTGCCAGCTCTTCCAATTGGGCTAGCGGGCTCAATGAGCAGTTCTTC	CASSSNWASGLNEQFF
few	TRBV5-1	.	TRBJ2-3	TGCGCCAGCACGAACACAGATACGCAGTATTTT	CASTNTDTQYF
.	TRBV6-5	.	TRBJ2-1	TGTGCCAGCAGTCGGGACTCCTACAATGAGCAGTTCTTC	CASSRDSYNEQFF
once	TRBV9	TRBD1	TRBJ1-6	TGTGCCAGCAGCGTCTGGGGAGGGGGCGGTTCACCCCTCCACTTT	CASSVWGGGGSPLHF
.	TRBV6-4	TRBD2	TRBJ2-2	TGTGCCAGCAGTGACTCGACGGGAGGAATGGGCGGGGAGCTGTTTTTT	CASSDSTGGMGGELFF
.	TRBV30	.	TRBJ1-3	TGTGCCTGGAGTGTACGGCAATCTTATTGGGACCCTGGAAACACCATATATTTT	CAWSVRQSYWDPGNTIYF
.	TRBV28	TRBD1	TRBJ2-3	TGTGCCAGCAGCGTCCCGGGACAGGGGAAAGATACGCAGTATTTT	CASSVPGQGKDTQYF
.	TRBV14	.	TRBJ1-2	TGTGCCAGCAGCTCACGTCGGGACTATGGCTACACCTTC	CASSSRRDYGYTF
.	TRBV6-4	.	TRBJ2-3	TGTGCCAGCAGTGAAAGTGGGAGTAGAATAGATACGCAGTATTTT	CASSESGSRIDTQYF
.	TRBV7-2	TRBD1	TRBJ1-4	TGTGCCAGCAGCACACAGGGGGCTCTGTCTAATGAAAAACTGTTTTTT	CASSTQGALSNEKLFF
.	TRBV5-1	.	TRBJ1-1	TGCGCCAGCAGCTTGGGGTTTTGGGACGTGAGGGACACTGAAGCTTTCTTT	CASSLGFWDVRDTEAFF
few	TRBV5-5	.	TRBJ1-5	TGTGCCAGCAGCCTGACAGTCTTTAGCAATCAGCCCCAGCATTTT	CASSLTVFSNQPQHF